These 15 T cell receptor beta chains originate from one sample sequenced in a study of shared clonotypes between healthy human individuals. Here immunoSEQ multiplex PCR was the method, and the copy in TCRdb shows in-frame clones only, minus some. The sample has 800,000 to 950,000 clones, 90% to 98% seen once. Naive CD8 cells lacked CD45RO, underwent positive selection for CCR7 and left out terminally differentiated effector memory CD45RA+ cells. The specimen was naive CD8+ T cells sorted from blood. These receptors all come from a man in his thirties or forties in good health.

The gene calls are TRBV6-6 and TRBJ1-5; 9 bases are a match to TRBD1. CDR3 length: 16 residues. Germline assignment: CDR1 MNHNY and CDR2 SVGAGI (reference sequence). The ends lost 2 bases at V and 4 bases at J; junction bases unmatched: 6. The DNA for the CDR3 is TGTGCCAGCAGTTACAGGAAGACAGGGGGGAATCAGCCCCAGCATTTT. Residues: CASSYRKTGGNQPQHF.

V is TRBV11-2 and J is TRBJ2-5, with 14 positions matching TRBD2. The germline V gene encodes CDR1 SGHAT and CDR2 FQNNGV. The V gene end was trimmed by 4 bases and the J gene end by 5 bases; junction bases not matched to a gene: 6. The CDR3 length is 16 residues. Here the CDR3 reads CASSSRGLAGAETQYF. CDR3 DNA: TGTGCCAGCAGCTCCCGGGGACTAGCGGGAGCTGAGACCCAGTACTTC.

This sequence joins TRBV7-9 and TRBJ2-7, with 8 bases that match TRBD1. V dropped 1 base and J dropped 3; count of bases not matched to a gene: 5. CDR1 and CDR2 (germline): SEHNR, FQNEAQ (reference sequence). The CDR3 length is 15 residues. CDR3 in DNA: TGTGCCAGCAGCTTAGGACAGGGGAGGAACTACGAGCAGTACTTC. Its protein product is CASSLGQGRNYEQYF.

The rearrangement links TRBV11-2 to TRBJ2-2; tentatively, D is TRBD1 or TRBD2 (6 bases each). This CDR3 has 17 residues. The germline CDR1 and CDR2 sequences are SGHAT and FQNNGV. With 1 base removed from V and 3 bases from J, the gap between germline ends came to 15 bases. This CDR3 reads CASSLALWGAYTGELFF. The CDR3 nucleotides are TGTGCCAGCAGCTTAGCCCTGTGGGGGGCGTACACCGGGGAGCTGTTTTTT.

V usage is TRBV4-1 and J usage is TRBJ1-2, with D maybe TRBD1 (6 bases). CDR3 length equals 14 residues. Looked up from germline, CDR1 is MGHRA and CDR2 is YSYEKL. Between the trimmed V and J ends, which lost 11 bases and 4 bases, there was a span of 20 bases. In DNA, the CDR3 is TGCGCCGCCAGCAGCTCGGGACACATCTATGGCTACACCTTC. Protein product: CAASSSGHIYGYTF.

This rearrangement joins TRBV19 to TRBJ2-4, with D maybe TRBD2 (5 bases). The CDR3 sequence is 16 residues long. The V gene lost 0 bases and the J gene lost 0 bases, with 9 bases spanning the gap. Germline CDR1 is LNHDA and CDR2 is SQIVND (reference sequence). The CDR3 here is CASSIEEGEAKNIQYF. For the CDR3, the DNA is TGTGCCAGTAGTATAGAAGAGGGAGAAGCCAAAAACATTCAGTACTTC.

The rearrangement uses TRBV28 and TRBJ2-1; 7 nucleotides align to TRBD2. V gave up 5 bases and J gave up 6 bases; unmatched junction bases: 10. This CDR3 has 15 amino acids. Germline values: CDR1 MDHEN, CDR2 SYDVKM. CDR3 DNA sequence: TGTGCCAGCAGTGTCCAGCCGGGACTAAGCAATGAGCAGTTCTTC. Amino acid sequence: CASSVQPGLSNEQFF.

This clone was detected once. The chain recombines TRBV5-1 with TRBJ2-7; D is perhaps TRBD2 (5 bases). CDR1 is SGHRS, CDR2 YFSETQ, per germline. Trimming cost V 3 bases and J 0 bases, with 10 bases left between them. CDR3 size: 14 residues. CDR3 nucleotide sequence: TGCGCCAGCAGCTCCGGACTTCACTCCTACGAGCAGTACTTC. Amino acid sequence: CASSSGLHSYEQYF.

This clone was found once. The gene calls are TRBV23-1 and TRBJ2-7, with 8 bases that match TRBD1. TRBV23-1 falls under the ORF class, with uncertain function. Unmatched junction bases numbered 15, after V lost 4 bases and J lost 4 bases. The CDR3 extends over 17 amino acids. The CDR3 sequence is CASSPLHDRGFYYEQYF. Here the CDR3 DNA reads TGCGCCAGCAGTCCTTTACATGACAGGGGCTTTTATTACGAGCAGTACTTC.

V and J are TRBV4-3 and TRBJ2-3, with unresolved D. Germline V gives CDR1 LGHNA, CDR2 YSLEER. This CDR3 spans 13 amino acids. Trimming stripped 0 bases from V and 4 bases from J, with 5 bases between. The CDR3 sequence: CASSQDVADTQYF. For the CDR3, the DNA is TGCGCCAGCAGCCAAGACGTAGCAGATACGCAGTATTTT.

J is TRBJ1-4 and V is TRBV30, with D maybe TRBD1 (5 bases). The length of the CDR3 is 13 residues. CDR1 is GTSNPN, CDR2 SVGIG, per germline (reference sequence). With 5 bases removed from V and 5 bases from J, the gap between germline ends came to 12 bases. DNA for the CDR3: TGTGCCTGGGCCGGGACGGCGAATGAAAAACTGTTTTTT. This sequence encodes CAWAGTANEKLFF.

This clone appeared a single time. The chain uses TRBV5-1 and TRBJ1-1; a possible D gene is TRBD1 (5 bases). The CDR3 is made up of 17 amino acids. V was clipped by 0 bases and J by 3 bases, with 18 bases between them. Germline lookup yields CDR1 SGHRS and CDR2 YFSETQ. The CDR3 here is CASSLAGGASGDTEAFF. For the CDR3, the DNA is TGCGCCAGCAGCTTGGCAGGCGGGGCCTCTGGGGACACTGAAGCTTTCTTT.

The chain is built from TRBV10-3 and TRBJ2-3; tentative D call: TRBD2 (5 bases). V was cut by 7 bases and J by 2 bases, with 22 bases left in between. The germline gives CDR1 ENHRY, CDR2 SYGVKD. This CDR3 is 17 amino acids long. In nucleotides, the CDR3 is TGTGCCATCATAGCGCAGGTCGGCCCCTCCGTCACAGATACGCAGTATTTT. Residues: CAIIAQVGPSVTDTQYF.

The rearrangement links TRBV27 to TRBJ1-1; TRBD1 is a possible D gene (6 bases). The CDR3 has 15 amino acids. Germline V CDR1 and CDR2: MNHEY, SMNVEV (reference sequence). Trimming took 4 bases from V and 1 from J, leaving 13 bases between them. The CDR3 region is CASSSPGHGNTEAFF. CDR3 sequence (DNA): TGTGCCAGCAGTTCTCCGGGACATGGGAACACTGAAGCTTTCTTT.

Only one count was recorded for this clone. The chain's CDR3 is CSVEALAGDNEQFF. In DNA, the CDR3 is TGCAGCGTTGAAGCGCTAGCGGGAGATAATGAGCAGTTCTTC. The chain uses TRBV29-1 and TRBJ2-1; the match to TRBD2 covers 10 bases. Trimming took 1 base from V and 7 from J; bases not matched to a gene: 4. The germline V gene encodes CDR1 SQVTM and CDR2 ANQGSEA. The CDR3 is 14 amino acids.